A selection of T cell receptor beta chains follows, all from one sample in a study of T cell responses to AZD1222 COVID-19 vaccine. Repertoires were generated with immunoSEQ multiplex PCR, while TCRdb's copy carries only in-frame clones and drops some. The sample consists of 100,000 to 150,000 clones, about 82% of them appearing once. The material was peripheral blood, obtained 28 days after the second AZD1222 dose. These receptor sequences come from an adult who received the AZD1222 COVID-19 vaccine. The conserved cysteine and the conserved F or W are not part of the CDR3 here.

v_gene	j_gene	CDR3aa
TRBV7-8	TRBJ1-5	ASSFRGQTNQPQH
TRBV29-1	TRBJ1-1	SGSQGQDISF
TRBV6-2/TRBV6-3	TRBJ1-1	ASSYRQGEAF
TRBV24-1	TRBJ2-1	ATSDFSPSGSYNEQF
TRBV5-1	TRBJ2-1	ASSLVMRSGNNEQF
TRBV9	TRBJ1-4	ASSSGTPRNEKLF
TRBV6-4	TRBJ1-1	ASSDSSRGTEAF
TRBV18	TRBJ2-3	ASSPLYTDNSPDTQY
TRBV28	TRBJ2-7	ASSLSLGYEQY
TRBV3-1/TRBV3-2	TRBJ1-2	ASSQEDRVSYGYT